These T cell receptor beta chains were read from a single sample in a study of blood T cell repertoires in COVID-19. The protocol was immunoSEQ multiplex PCR, while the TCRdb copy is restricted to in-frame clones and leaves out a portion. The data contain around 230,000 clones, about nine tenths of them singletons. The specimen was peripheral blood. These receptors originate from a man aged 35-49 years with acute or convalescent COVID-19. Both conserved end residues are part of each CDR3.

V	J	CDR3
TRBV18	TRBJ2-7	CASSPRTGPAFYEQYF
TRBV20-1	TRBJ2-5	CSASTRLGLETQYF
TRBV27	TRBJ2-1	CASRYGTANEQFF
TRBV15	TRBJ2-7	CATSRDPPGRGVPEQYF
TRBV18	TRBJ2-1	CASSPSPTGINEQFF
TRBV4-2	TRBJ1-2	CASSPLEAFYGYTF
TRBV4-2	TRBJ1-1	CASSQRGGTEAFF
TRBV6-4	TRBJ2-1	CASSDGGEQFF
TRBV24-1	TRBJ2-7	CATSAQWDRVGEQYF
TRBV7-9	TRBJ2-5	CASSLSWRVVGSETQYF
TRBV7-2	TRBJ1-4	CASSWTSTGGSEKLFF
TRBV6-5	TRBJ2-1	CASSSAGNEQFF
TRBV10-1	TRBJ2-1	CASSKTSSYNEQFF
TRBV10-1	TRBJ2-2	CASSLDRGTGELFF
TRBV7-2	TRBJ2-4	CASSLETKNIQYF
TRBV5-1	TRBJ2-1	CASSRRLAGSTNEQFF
TRBV6-5	TRBJ2-1	CASGPRVLNEQFF
TRBV27	TRBJ1-2	CASSLRQGNYGYTF
TRBV6-5	TRBJ1-5	CASSYSGGDQPQHF
TRBV5-5	TRBJ1-4	CASRMGPGEKLFF
TRBV27	TRBJ2-1	CASSPQSGAPRGRAGYNEQFF
TRBV4-1	TRBJ1-2	CASSQDQQAHGYTF
TRBV30	TRBJ1-1	CARRGGAGEAFF
TRBV15	TRBJ2-5	CATSRLAGEQETQYF
TRBV18	TRBJ1-5	CASSPARRGLDQPQHF
TRBV27	TRBJ2-3	CASRLDGSTDTQYF
TRBV21-1	TRBJ1-4	CASSKVRRVTNEKLFF
TRBV19	TRBJ2-2	CASFRGTGELFF
TRBV11-3	TRBJ2-7	CASSDRVGEQYF
TRBV5-5	TRBJ1-1	CASSWGETEAFF
TRBV5-1	TRBJ2-1	CASSLGSSGGANEQFF
TRBV5-8	TRBJ2-3	CASSHSGGTDTQYF
TRBV5-4	TRBJ1-1	CASSGPRGEAFF
TRBV2	TRBJ2-3	CASSKTSGSTLGADTQYF
TRBV5-5	TRBJ1-2	CASSSGTGGHGYTF
TRBV4-1	TRBJ1-2	CASSHRAGEGQGRNYGYTF
TRBV7-2	TRBJ2-7	CASSLATGTYEQYF
TRBV5-1	TRBJ2-3	CASSITSATSTDTQYF
TRBV28	TRBJ2-1	CASPPPRGLAGDEQFF
TRBV7-9	TRBJ2-7	CASSPRQASSYEQYF
TRBV28	TRBJ1-2	CASSSRMTGFYGYTF
TRBV28	TRBJ2-4	CASSLGPGAKNIQYF
TRBV7-2	TRBJ2-3	CASSPMGGASTDTQYF
TRBV19	TRBJ2-5	CASSISQGRETQYF
TRBV7-8	TRBJ1-1	CASSLVQGAATEAFF
TRBV19	TRBJ1-4	CASSMRTVGDNEKLFF
TRBV5-6	TRBJ1-1	CASSLGGDTEAFF
TRBV5-6	TRBJ2-7	CASHYPGQSLRVREQYF
TRBV11-3	TRBJ1-6	CASSLTGRSPLHF
TRBV5-4	TRBJ2-1	CASSLVALAGVYNEQFF
TRBV2	TRBJ1-3	CASSFKVSRSQSSGNTIYF